This record looks at one T cell receptor (beta chain) sequence and its context. What it binds is unknown. The data originate from a study of cytomegalovirus exposure and HLA in healthy donors. Study context: The roughly 100 million unique TCR beta sequences, from about 179 million T cells, were found by an earlier analysis. Points from the study as a whole: An analysis that came later showed most CMV-associated TCR beta chains appearing HLA-restricted. It was confirmed in vitro that a few of the CMV-associated chains were specific for CMV antigens. Available immune exposure information was restricted to CMV serostatus only.

This CDR3 region has 16 residues. With V trimmed by 6 bases and J by 2 bases, 8 bases remained unmatched. The germline gives CDR1 SNHLY, CDR2 FYNNEI. This PCR relied on a set of 60 Vbeta primers and 13 Jbeta primers. Measured with immunoSEQ multiplex PCR; TCRdb has only the in-frame clones, and not every one. Altogether approximately 120,000 clones are present, 80% being singletons, with the ten largest covering 0.95% to 1.5%. The receptor's source is a female donor in good health and CMV-seronegative. This chain links TRBV2 with TRBJ2-5, with TRBD2 matching over 11 bases. The sample consisted of PBMCs. The CDR3 spells CASSPGVAGGQETQYF. CDR3 DNA sequence: TGTGCCAGCAGCCCCGGGGTAGCGGGGGGGCAAGAGACCCAGTACTTC.